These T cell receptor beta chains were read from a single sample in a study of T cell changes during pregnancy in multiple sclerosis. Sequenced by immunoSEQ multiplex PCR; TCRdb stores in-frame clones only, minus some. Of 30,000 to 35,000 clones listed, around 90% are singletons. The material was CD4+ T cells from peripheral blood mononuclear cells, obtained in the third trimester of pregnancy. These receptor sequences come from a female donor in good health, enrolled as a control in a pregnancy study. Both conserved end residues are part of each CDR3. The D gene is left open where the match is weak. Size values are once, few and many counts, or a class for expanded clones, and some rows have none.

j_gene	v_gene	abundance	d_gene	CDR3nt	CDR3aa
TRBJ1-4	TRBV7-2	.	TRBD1	TGTGCCAGCAGCCACCGGACAGGGCAAATGGGGGAAAAACTGTTTTTT	CASSHRTGQMGEKLFF
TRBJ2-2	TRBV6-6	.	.	TGTGCCAGCCGAGGAGAGGGGGACACCGGGGAGCTGTTTTTT	CASRGEGDTGELFF
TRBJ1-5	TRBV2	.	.	TGTGCCAGCAGTGGTTTGGAGGGGCAGCCCCAGCATTTT	CASSGLEGQPQHF
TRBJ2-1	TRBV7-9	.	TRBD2	TGTGCCAGCAGCTTATTTCCTAGCGGGGGATACAATGAGCAGTTCTTC	CASSLFPSGGYNEQFF
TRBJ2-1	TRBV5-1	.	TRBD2	TGCGCCAGCAGCCTAGCGGGGGGGCGGAATGAGCAGTTCTTC	CASSLAGGRNEQFF
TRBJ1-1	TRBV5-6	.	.	TGTGCCAGCAGCCCGCAAGCCAACTCGGGGAGGGCTTTCTTT	CASSPQANSGRAFF
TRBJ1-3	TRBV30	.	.	TGTGCCTGGAGTGTACGGGGGGTGGGAGGAAACACCATATATTTT	CAWSVRGVGGNTIYF
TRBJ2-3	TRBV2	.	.	TGTGCCAGTAGTGGATCAGGGCTCAGCACAGATACGCAGTATTTT	CASSGSGLSTDTQYF
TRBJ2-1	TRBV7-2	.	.	TGTGCCAGCAGCCCAACTCAAGTGGATGAGCAGTTCTTC	CASSPTQVDEQFF
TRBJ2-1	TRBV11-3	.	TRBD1	TGTGCCAGCAGTCAACAGGGGGCCAATGAGCAGTTCTTC	CASSQQGANEQFF
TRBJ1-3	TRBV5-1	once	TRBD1	TGCGCCAGCAGTCTCGACAGGGTATCTGGAAACACCATATATTTT	CASSLDRVSGNTIYF
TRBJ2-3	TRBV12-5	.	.	TGTGCTAGTGGTTTGCGCCCCAGGGGGGTAATTAGCGAGAGGGGTAGCACAGATACGCAGTATTTT	CASGLRPRGVISERGSTDTQYF
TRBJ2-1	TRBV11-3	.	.	TGTGCCAGCAGCCCCGGGAGCAGCAATGAGCAGTTCTTC	CASSPGSSNEQFF
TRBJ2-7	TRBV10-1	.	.	TGCGCCAGCAGTGAGAACCCAGGAGGGTACGAGCAGTACTTC	CASSENPGGYEQYF
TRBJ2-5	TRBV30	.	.	TGTGCCTGGAGTCCCAGTACAGGGACCCAGTACTTC	CAWSPSTGTQYF
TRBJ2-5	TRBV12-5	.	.	TGTGCTAGTGGTTTGACAGGCGAAGAGACCCAGTACTTC	CASGLTGEETQYF
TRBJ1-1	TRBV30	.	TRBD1	TGTGCCTGGGACGGACAGGGAGCAGCTGAAGCTTTCTTT	CAWDGQGAAEAFF
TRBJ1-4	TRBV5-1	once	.	TGCGCCAGCAGCCGTCGACCGGGGGGATCTAATGAAAAACTGTTTTTT	CASSRRPGGSNEKLFF
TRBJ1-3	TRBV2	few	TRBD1	TGTGCCAGCAGTGCTACAGGGGTCTCTGGAAACACCATATATTTT	CASSATGVSGNTIYF
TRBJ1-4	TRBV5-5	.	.	TGTGCCAGCAGCTTGGAGGGGGCAACTAATGAAAAACTGTTTTTT	CASSLEGATNEKLFF
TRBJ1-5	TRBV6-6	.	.	TGTGCCAGCAGTTCACAGAGCCGCAATCAGCCCCAGCATTTT	CASSSQSRNQPQHF
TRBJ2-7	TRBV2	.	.	TGTGCCAGCAGTAGCCGGTACGAGCAGTACTTC	CASSSRYEQYF
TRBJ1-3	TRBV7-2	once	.	TGTGCCAGCAGCTTTACAGGGAAGTTGGTGAACACCATATATTTT	CASSFTGKLVNTIYF
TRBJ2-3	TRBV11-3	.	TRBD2	TGTGCCAGCAGCTTAAGCGGGAGGGCGTCAGATACGCAGTATTTT	CASSLSGRASDTQYF
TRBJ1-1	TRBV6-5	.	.	TGTGCCAGCAGTTACGGACTCTTGAACACTGAAGCTTTCTTT	CASSYGLLNTEAFF
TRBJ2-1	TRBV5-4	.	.	TGTGCCAGCAGCCGAAGCGGTGGTCGCGAGGAGCAGTTCTTC	CASSRSGGREEQFF
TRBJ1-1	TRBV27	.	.	TGTGCCAGCTGTGTATCCGGGAGCTACACTGAAGCTTTCTTT	CASCVSGSYTEAFF
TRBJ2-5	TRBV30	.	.	TGTGCCTGGAGTAAAGGGTTAAGGGAGCAGTACTTC	CAWSKGLREQYF
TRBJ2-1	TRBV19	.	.	TGTGCCAGTAGTATAGGTCTGGCGGGCCCCCGCTTCTTC	CASSIGLAGPRFF
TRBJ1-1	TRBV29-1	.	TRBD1	TGCAGCGTGGGGACAGGGAACACTGAAGCTTTCTTT	CSVGTGNTEAFF
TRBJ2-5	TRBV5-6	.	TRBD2	TGTGCCAGCAGCTTGGCGGACCGGGGGGAAGAGACCCAGTACTTC	CASSLADRGEETQYF
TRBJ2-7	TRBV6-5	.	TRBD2	TGTGCCAGCAGTTACCCGGGGGGGGCGGCATACGAGCAGTACTTC	CASSYPGGAAYEQYF
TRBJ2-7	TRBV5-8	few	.	TGTGCCAGCAGCTTGGCCGCAGGGAAAACCTACGAGCAGTACTTC	CASSLAAGKTYEQYF
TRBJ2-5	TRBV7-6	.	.	TGTGCCAGCAGCTTCAAAAGGGGAACCGCTGAGATGGAGACCCAGTACTTC	CASSFKRGTAEMETQYF
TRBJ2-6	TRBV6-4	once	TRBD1	TGTGCCAGCAGTCTACAGGGGGCGGCTGGGGCCAACGTCCTGACTTTC	CASSLQGAAGANVLTF
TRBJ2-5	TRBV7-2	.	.	TGTGCCAGCAGCTCCGGTGATGGAGAGACCCAGTACTTC	CASSSGDGETQYF
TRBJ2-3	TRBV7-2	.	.	TGTGCCAGCAGCTCCGCGGAGCCGGCAGATACGCAGTATTTT	CASSSAEPADTQYF
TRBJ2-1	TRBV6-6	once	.	TGTGCCAGCAGTTCCACGGACTCAGGCGGGGAGCAGTTCTTC	CASSSTDSGGEQFF
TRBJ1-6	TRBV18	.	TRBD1	TGTGCCAGCTCACCTGGGACAGGGTATAATTCACCCCTCCACTTT	CASSPGTGYNSPLHF
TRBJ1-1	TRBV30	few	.	TGTGCCTGGAGGGAGACAGCGAACACTGAAGCTTTCTTT	CAWRETANTEAFF
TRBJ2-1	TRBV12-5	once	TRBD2	TGTGCTAGTGGTCCCCCCCGAGATCGAGCGGGAGCCAATGAGCAGTTCTTC	CASGPPRDRAGANEQFF
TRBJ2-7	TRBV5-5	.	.	TGTGCCAGCAGCCCCCCCCTATTCTCCTACGAGCAGTACTTC	CASSPPLFSYEQYF